This T cell receptor beta chain is drawn from a study of metastatic and nonmetastatic thyroid tumors (TCRdb year 2020). For context, the study as a whole: Repertoires were compared across peripheral blood and tumor or nodule tissue samples from malignant and benign thyroid patients. What the authors observed across the whole study: In both blood and tumor samples, TCR beta diversity was reported to be significantly higher in malignant tumors than in benign nodules.

A few counts support this clone. The antigen it binds to is not known. Within one base of it there is no much larger clone, and no base qualities were kept. Before undergoing thyroid surgery, none of the patients had been given any kind of treatment. Using T-cell receptor beta sequencing, the researchers looked back retrospectively at clinical samples from patients, gathered between about 2011 and 2019. The CDR3, cysteine through phenylalanine, is 14 amino acids long. The retained sequence is limited to the CDR3, 42 bases, with the frame set at the first base. Trimming costs V 0 bases and J 8 bases, and their ends lie 8 bases apart. CDR1 MNHEY and CDR2 SVGAGI were looked up in the germline V gene. Library preparation employed PCR. TCRdb shows the sequencer as Illumina HiSeq 4000. High-throughput sequencing was used to profile the TCR beta-chain CDR3 region of each patient. For the original study's pipeline: A classifier to discriminate distant-metastatic papillary thyroid cancer patients was built from CDR3 differences across clinicopathological groups. The Shannon index was used to measure repertoire diversity, and the Morisita-Horn index was used to measure how similar tumor and blood repertoires were. TCRdb reprocessed the public reads (quality trimming at Q25 with fastp, clone calling with MiXCR) and kept in-frame beta chains. TCRdb, rather than the study authors, made the V and J calls. The sample table lists fewer than 35,000 clones, more than 25% of them with a count of one. The top ten clonotypes cover 30% of the sample.

The rearrangement joined TRBV6-5 to TRBJ1-6; the D gene assignment is ambiguous. What was sequenced was blood. The clonotype was recovered from a female donor with papillary thyroid cancer or a benign thyroid nodule (not recorded which). Some clones in this sample may be carry-over from other donors' samples. The nucleotide sequence reads as follows: TGTGCCAGCAGTTACTCGAGTCGGCATTCACCCCTCCACTTT. Its protein is CASSYSSRHSPLHF.